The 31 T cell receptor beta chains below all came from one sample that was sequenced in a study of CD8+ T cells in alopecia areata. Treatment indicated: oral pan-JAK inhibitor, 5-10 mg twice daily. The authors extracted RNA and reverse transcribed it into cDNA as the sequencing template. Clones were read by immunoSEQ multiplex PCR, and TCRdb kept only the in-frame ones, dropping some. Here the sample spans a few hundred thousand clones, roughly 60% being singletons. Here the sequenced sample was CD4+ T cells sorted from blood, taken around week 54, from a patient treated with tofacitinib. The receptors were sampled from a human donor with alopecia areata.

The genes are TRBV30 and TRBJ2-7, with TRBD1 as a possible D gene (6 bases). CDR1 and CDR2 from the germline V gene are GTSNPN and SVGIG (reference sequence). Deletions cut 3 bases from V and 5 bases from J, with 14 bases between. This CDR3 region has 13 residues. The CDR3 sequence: CAWSTGTPNEQYF. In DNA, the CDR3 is TGTGCCTGGAGCACAGGGACCCCCAACGAGCAGTACTTC.

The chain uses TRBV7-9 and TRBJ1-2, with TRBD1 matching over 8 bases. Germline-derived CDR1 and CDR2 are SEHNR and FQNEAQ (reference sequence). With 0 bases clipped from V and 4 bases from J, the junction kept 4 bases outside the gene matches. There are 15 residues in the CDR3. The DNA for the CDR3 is TGTGCCAGCAGCTTAGCGACAGGGGAGGTCTATGGCTACACCTTC. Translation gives CASSLATGEVYGYTF.

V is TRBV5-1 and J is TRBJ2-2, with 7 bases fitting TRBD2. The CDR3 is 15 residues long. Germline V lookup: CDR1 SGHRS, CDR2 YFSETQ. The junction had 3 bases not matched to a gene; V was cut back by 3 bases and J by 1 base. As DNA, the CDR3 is TGCGCCAGCAGCTCCCGCGGGGGGAACACCGGGGAGCTGTTTTTT. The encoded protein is CASSSRGGNTGELFF.

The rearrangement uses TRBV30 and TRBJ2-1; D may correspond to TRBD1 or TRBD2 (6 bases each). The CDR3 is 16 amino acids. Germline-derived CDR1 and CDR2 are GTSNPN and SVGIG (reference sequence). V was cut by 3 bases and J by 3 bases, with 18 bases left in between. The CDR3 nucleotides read TGTGCCTGGAGCGTATGGGGGGCCCAGTACTACAATGAGCAGTTCTTC. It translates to CAWSVWGAQYYNEQFF.

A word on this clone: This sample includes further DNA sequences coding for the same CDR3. CDR3 bases: TGCAGCGCTACGGGGAACACTGAAGCTTTCTTT. This translates into CSATGNTEAFF. The chain joins TRBV29-1 to TRBJ1-1, with no clear D. Deletions cut 7 bases from V and 1 base from J, with 7 bases between. Germline V gene lookup returns CDR1 SQVTM and CDR2 ANQGSEA. This CDR3 has 11 residues.

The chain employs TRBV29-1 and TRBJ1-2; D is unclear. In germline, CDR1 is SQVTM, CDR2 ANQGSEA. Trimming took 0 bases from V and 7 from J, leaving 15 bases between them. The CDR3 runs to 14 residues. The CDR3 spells CSVEDDRGTRGYTF. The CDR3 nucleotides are TGCAGCGTTGAAGATGATCGGGGAACGCGTGGCTACACCTTC.

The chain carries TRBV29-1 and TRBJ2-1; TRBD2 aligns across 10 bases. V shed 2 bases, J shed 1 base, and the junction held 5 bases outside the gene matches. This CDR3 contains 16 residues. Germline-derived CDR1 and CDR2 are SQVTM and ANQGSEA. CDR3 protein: CSVEPSGGASYNEQFF. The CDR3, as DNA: TGCAGCGTTGAACCAAGCGGGGGGGCATCCTACAATGAGCAGTTCTTC.

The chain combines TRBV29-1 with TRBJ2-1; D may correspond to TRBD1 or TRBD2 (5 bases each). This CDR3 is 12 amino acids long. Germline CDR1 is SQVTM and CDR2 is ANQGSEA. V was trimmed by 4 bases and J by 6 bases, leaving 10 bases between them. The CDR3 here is CSVVEGFNEQFF. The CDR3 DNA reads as TGCAGCGTTGTAGAGGGGTTCAATGAGCAGTTCTTC.

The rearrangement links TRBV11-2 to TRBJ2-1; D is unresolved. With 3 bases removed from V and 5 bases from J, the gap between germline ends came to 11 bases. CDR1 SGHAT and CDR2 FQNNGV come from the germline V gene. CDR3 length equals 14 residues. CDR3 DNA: TGTGCCAGCAGCTTTTTGGCAGGAGACAATGAGCAGTTCTTC. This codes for CASSFLAGDNEQFF.

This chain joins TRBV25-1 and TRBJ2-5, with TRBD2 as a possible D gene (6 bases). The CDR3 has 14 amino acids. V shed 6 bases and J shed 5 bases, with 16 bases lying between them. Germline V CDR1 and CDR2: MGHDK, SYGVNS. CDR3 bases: TGTGCCAGCAGAGATCCGCGGGGTAGCGAGACCCAGTACTTC. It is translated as CASRDPRGSETQYF.

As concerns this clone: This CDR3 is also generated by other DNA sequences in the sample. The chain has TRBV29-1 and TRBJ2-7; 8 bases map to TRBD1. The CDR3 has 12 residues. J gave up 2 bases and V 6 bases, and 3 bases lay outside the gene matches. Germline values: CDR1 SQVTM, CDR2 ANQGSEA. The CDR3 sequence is CSVGTGPYEQYF. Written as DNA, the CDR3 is TGCAGCGTGGGGACAGGACCCTACGAGCAGTACTTC.

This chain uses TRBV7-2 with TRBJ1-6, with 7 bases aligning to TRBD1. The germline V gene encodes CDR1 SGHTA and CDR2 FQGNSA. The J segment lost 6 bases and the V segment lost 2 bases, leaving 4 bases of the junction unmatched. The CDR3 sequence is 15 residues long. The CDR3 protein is CASSLTDRVNSPLHF. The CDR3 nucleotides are TGTGCCAGCAGCTTAACCGACAGGGTTAATTCACCCCTCCACTTT.

Written as DNA, the CDR3 is TGTGCCTGGAGTTATGACCGTAATTCACCCCTCCACTTT. This codes for CAWSYDRNSPLHF. This chain connects TRBV30 to TRBJ1-6; D call uncertain. The CDR3 has 13 residues. Germline V lookup: CDR1 GTSNPN, CDR2 SVGIG (reference sequence). The V and J ends lost 2 bases and 6 bases respectively, with 8 bases between them.

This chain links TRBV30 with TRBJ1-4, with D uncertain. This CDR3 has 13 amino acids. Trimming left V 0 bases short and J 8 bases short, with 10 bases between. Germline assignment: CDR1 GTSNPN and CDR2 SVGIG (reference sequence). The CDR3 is CAWSVRSAEKLFF. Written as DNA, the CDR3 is TGTGCCTGGAGTGTACGTAGTGCGGAAAAACTGTTTTTT.

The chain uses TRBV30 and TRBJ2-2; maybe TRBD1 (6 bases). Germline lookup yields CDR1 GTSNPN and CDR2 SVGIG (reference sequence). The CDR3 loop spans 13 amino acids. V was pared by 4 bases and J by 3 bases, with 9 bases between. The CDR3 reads CAWTDSYTGELFF. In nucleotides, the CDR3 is TGTGCCTGGACGGACAGTTACACCGGGGAGCTGTTTTTT.

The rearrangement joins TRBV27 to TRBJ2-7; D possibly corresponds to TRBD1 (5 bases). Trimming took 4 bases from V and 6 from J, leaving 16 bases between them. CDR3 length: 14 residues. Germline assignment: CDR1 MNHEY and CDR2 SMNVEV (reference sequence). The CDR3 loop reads CASSSIRASGEQYF. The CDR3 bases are TGTGCCAGCAGTTCCATCAGGGCTTCGGGCGAGCAGTACTTC.

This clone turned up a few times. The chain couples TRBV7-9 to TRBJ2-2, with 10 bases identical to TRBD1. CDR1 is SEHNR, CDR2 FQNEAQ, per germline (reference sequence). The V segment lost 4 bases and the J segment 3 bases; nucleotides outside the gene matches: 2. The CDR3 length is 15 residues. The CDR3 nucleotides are TGTGCCAGCAGCTCCGGGACAGGGGACACCGGGGAGCTGTTTTTT. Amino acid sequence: CASSSGTGDTGELFF.

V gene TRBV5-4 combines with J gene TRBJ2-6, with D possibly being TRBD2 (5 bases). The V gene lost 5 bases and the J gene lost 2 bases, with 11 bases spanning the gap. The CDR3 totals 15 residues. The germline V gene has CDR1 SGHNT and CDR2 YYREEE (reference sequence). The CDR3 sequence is CASSFGGPGANVLTF. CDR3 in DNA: TGTGCCAGCAGTTTTGGAGGACCTGGGGCCAACGTCCTGACTTTC.

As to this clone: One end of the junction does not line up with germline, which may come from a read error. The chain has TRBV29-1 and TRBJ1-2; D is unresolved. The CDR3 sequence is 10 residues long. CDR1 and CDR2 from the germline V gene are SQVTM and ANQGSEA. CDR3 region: CSVGPDGYTF. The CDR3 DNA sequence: TGCAGCGTTGGGCCGGATGGCTACACCTTT. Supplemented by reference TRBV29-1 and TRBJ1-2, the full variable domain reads SAVISQKPSRDICQRGTSLTIQCQVDSQVTMMFWYRQQPGQSLTLIATANQGSEATYESGFVIDKFPISRPNLTFSTLTVSNMSPEDSSIYLCSVGPDGYTFGSGTRLTVV.

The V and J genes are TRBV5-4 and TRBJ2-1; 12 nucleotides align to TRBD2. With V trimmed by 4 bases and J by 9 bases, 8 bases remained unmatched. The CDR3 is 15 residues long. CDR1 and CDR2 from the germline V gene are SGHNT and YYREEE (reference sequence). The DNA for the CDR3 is TGTGCCAGCAGCCCACTGGGACTAGCGGGCGTTGAGCAGTTCTTC. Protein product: CASSPLGLAGVEQFF.

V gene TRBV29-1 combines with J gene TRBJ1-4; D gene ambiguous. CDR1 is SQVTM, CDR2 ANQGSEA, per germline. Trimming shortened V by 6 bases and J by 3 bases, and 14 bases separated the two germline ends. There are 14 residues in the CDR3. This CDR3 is CSVPDPGANEKLFF. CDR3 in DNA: TGCAGCGTGCCCGATCCCGGGGCTAATGAAAAACTGTTTTTT.

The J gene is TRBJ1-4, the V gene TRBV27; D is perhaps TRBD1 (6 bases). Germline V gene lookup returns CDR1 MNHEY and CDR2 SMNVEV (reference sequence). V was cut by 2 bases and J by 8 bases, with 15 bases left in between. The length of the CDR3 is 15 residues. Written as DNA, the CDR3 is TGTGCCAGCAGTTTAGGACCAGGGGATAACGAAAAACTGTTTTTT. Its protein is CASSLGPGDNEKLFF. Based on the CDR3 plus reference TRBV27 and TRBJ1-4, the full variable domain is EAQVTQNPRYLITVTGKKLTVTCSQNMNHEYMSWYRQDPGLGLRQIYYSMNVEVTDKGDVPEGYKVSRKEKRNFPLILESPSPNQTSLYFCASSLGPGDNEKLFFGSGTQLSVL.

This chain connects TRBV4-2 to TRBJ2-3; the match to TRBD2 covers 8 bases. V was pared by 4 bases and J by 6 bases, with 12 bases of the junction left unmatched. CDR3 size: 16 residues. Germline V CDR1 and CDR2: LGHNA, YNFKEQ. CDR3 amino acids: CASSLGVQRGRDTQYF. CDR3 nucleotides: TGTGCCAGCAGCCTCGGAGTGCAGCGGGGGAGGGATACGCAGTATTTT.

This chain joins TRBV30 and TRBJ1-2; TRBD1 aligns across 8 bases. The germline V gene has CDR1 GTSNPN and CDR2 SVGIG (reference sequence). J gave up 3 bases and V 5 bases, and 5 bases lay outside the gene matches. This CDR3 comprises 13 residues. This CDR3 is CAWEGQDDYGYTF. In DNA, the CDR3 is TGTGCCTGGGAGGGACAGGATGACTATGGCTACACCTTC.

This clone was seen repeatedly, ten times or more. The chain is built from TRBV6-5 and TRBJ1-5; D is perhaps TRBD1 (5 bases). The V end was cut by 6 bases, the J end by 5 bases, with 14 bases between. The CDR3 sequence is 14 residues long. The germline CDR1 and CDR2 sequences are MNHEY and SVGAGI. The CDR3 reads CASRGAGHYQPQHF. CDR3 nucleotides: TGTGCCAGCAGAGGGGCAGGTCATTATCAGCCCCAGCATTTT.

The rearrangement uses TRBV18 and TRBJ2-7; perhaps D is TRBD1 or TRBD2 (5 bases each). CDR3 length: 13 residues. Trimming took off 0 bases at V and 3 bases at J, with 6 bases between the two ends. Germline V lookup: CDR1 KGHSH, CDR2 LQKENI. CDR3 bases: TGTGCCAGCTCACCACCTGGGGGCTACGAGCAGTACTTC. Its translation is CASSPPGGYEQYF.

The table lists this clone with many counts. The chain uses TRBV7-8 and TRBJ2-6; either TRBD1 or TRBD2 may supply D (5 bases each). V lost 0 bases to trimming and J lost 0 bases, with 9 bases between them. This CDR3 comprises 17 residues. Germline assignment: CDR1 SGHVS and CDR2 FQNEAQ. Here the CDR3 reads CASSLAAGTSGANVLTF. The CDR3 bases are TGTGCCAGCAGCTTAGCCGCAGGGACCTCTGGGGCCAACGTCCTGACTTTC.

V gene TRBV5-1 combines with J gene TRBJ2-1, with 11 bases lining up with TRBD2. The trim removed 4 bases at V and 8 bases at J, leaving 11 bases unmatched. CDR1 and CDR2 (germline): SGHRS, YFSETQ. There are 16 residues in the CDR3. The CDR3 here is CASSIQLAGDRDEQFF. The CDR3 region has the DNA TGCGCCAGCAGCATTCAACTAGCGGGGGATCGGGATGAGCAGTTCTTC.

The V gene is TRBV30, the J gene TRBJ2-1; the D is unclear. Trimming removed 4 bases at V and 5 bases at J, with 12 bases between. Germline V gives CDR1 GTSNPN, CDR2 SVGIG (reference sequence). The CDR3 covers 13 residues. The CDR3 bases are TGTGCCTGGAATCCAATCGATAACAATGAGCAGTTCTTC. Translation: CAWNPIDNNEQFF.

The CDR3 here is CAWRGATQETQYF. The CDR3 bases are TGTGCCTGGAGGGGGGCGACCCAAGAGACCCAGTACTTC. V and J are TRBV30 and TRBJ2-5; possible D gene TRBD1, 6 bases. Between the trimmed V and J ends, which lost 3 bases and 1 base, there was a span of 9 bases. CDR1 and CDR2 from the germline V gene are GTSNPN and SVGIG (reference sequence). This CDR3 is 13 amino acids long.

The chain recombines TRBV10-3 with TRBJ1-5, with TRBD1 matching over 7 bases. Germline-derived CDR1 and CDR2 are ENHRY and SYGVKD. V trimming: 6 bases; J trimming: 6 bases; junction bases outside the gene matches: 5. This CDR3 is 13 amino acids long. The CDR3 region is CAIREAGGQPQHF. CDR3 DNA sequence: TGTGCCATCAGAGAAGCAGGGGGTCAGCCCCAGCATTTT.